This T cell receptor beta chain was captured by sequencing in a study of cytomegalovirus exposure and HLA in healthy donors. The study ran its PCR with 60 Vbeta and 13 Jbeta primers. Only in-frame clones appear in the TCRdb table, and some are missing; sequencing was by immunoSEQ multiplex PCR. The sample records 130,000 to 150,000 clones, 80% to 90% being singletons. The sequenced material came from PBMCs. The receptor comes from a middle-aged woman in good health and CMV-seropositive.

The CDR3 DNA reads TGCGCCAGCAGCTCCTCGGGCCAGGGGGGAAGGCCCATGAGCTACGAGCAGTACTTC. It specifies CASSSSGQGGRPMSYEQYF. V and J are TRBV5-1 and TRBJ2-7; D may be TRBD1 (7 bases). Germline CDR1 is SGHRS and CDR2 is YFSETQ. Trimming took 3 bases from V and 3 from J, leaving 28 bases between them. This CDR3 comprises 19 residues.